This TCR beta chain came from a study of T-cell memory formation after mild COVID-19 (dated by TCRdb to the early 2020s). Study-wide context: TCR sequence clusters from the two donors were largely donor specific. Longitudinal TCRalpha and TCRbeta repertoire sequencing tracked T-cell clones expanding and contracting after mild COVID-19 in a couple of donors. Two young, previously healthy adult volunteers, one female and one male, were included in the cohort. General conclusions and limits of the study: Clones contracting from day 15 to 85 had balanced CD4/CD8 phenotypes, while a second wave expanding from day 15 to 37 was biased towards CD4+. The detection of some responding clones in pre-infection memory suggests that pre-existing cross-reactive memory T cells joined the SARS-CoV-2 response. Contracting CD4+ clones were located mainly in the CM and EM memory subsets, whereas CD8+ clones were found to be enriched in EMRA. The study included only two mild cases, and larger cohorts that include severe cases with pre-infection samples were judged to be necessary. The second-wave clones that peaked on day 37 were not confirmed to be SARS-CoV-2 specific.

As to this clonotype: Its antigen has not been determined. Base qualities are missing; no much larger clone stands one base away.

Reads for this sample came from an Illumina NovaSeq 6000. TCRalpha and TCRbeta cDNA libraries were built by 5'RACE with constant-segment primers, adding sample barcodes and unique molecular identifiers. Trizol reagent was used to extract RNA from every sample. Library amplification was performed in two PCR steps, and a second sample barcode and Illumina TruSeq adapters were introduced in the second step. Sequencing of libraries was performed on an Illumina NovaSeq with 2 x 150 bp paired-end reads. As for the authors' bioinformatics: Demultiplexing of reads and collapsing into UMI-guided consensus sequences were performed with migec v1.2.7. Using mixcr v2.1.11, UMI consensuses were aligned to TRA and TRB V and J templates and then assembled into clonotypes. Expanded or contracted clonotypes were those called significant by both edgeR and NoisET, with noise models trained on biological replicates. For edgeR calls, a false discovery rate-adjusted p below 0.01 and a log2 fold-change threshold of 1 were applied. PCA with hierarchical clustering of max-normalized trajectories of the 1000 most abundant clonotypes was used as exploratory dynamics analysis. Each responding clone was given a CD4 or CD8 phenotype based on the CD4+ and CD8+ repertoires, which had been sequenced separately. The public reads were quality trimmed at Q25 with fastp and then assembled into clones with MiXCR by TCRdb, keeping productive beta chains. Here each entry gathers all rows of one CDR3 protein and keeps the most common genes and DNA. TCRdb's processing, not the authors' own work, is the source of the V and J calls. The sample has about 140,000 distinct CDR3 sequences on record, 19% of them singletons. The top ten constitute over 2% of the sample.

Measured from the cysteine to the phenylalanine, the CDR3 is 11 residues long. Of the read, only the CDR3 DNA is kept; its 33 bases are in frame from base 1. From the germline V gene (reference sequence), CDR1 is GTSNPN and CDR2 is SVGIG. Cut back by 0 bases and 6 bases, the V and J ends lie 6 bases apart. PBMCs were isolated by Ficoll-Paque density gradient centrifugation. This TCR derives from an adult woman who had mild COVID-19 (a few samples of this study predate the infection). The sample titles of this study are shuffled in the database, so cell type and time point are left out; the donor was told from shared clones. The chain couples TRBV30 to TRBJ2-7; the D gene lacks a confident call. The sample comprised PBMCs or a T cell subset sorted from them (not recorded which). The nucleotide sequence is given as TGTGCCTGGAGTGTAGGGCTCGAGCAGTACTTC. This codes for CAWSVGLEQYF. Full variable domain (CDR3 extended with the reference TRBV30 and TRBJ2-7 proteins): SQTIHQWPATLVQPVGSPLSLECTVEGTSNPNLYWYRQAAGRGLQLLFYSVGIGQISSEVPQNLSASRPQDRQFILSSKKLLLSDSGFYLCAWSVGLEQYFGPGTRLTVT.